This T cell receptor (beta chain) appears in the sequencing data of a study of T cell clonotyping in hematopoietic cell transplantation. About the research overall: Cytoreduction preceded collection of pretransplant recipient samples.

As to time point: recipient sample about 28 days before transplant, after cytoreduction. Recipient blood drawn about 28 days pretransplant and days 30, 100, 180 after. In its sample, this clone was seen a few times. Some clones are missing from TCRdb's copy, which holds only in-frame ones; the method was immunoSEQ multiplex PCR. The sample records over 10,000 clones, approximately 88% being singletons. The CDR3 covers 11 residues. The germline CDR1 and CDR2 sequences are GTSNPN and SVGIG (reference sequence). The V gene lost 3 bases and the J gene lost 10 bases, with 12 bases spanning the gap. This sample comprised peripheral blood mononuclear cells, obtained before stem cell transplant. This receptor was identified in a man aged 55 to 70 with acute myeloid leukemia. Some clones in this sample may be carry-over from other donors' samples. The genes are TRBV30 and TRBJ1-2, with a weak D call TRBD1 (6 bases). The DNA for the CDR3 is TGTGCCTGGAGCGAGGACAGACTCTACACCTTC. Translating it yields CAWSEDRLYTF.